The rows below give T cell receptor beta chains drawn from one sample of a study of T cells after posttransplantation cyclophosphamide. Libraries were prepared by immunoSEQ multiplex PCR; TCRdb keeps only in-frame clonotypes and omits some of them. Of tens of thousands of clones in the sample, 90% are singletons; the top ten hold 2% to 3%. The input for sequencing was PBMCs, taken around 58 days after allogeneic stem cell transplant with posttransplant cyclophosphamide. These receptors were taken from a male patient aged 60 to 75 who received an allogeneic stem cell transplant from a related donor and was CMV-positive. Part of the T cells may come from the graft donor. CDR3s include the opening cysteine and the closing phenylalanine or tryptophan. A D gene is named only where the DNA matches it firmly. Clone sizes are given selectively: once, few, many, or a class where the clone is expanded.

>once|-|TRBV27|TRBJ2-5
TGTGCCAGCAGTTTTATCTGGGACAAAGAGACCCAGTACTTC
CASSFIWDKETQYF
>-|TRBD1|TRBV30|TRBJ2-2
TGTGCCTGGTCGACAGGGCCTGGCGGGGAGCTGTTTTTT
CAWSTGPGGELFF
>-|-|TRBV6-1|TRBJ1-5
TGTGCCAGCAGTGAAGCGTTTCCGGTTCAGCCCCAGCATTTT
CASSEAFPVQPQHF
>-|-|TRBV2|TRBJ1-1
TGTGCCAGCAGTGAAAACAGGGAAACTGAAGCTTTCTTT
CASSENRETEAFF
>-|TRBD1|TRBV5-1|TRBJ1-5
TGCGCCAGCAGCGCCCAGGGGGTAAATCAGCCCCAGCATTTT
CASSAQGVNQPQHF
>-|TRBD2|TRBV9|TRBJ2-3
TGTGCCAGCAGCGTGGGGGGGTCTAGCACAGATACGCAGTATTTT
CASSVGGSSTDTQYF
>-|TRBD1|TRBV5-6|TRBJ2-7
TGTGCCAGCAGCCGGGACAGCTACTACGAGCAGTACTTC
CASSRDSYYEQYF
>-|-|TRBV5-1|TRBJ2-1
TGCGCCAGCAGCTTGGTAAACTTCAGGGCCAGTCTTTGGGATGAGCAGTTCTTC
CASSLVNFRASLWDEQFF
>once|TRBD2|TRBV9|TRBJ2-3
TGTGCCAGCAGCCCCCCCCGACTAGCGGGGGCTCAGACGCAGTATTTT
CASSPPRLAGAQTQYF
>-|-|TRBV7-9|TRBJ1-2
TGTGCCAGCAGCTTAGCGCTAGGGGATGGCTACACCTTC
CASSLALGDGYTF
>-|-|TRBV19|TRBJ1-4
TGTGCCAGTAGTTCCGATCTAAATGAAAAACTGTTTTTT
CASSSDLNEKLFF
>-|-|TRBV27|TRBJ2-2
TGTGCCAGCAGTCCCTCGGACACCTACACCGGGGAGCTGTTTTTT
CASSPSDTYTGELFF
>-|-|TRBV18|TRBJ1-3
TGTGCCAGCTCACCCCTCGCGGCCGGTGGTAGCTCTGGAAACACCATATATTTT
CASSPLAAGGSSGNTIYF
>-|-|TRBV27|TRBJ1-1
TGTGCCAGCAGTTGGGGCCTAGGGAACACTGAAGCTTTCTTT
CASSWGLGNTEAFF
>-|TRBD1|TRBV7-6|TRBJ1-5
TGTGCCAGCAGCTTAGGTGGGACAGGGACTGGGAATCAGCCCCAGCATTTT
CASSLGGTGTGNQPQHF
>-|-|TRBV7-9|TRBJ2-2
TGTGCCAGCAGCCTCCGAGGCGGAAACACCGGGGAGCTGTTTTTT
CASSLRGGNTGELFF
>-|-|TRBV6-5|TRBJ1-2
TGTGCCAGCAGGAAACTGTTGAAGAATTATGGCTACACCTTC
CASRKLLKNYGYTF
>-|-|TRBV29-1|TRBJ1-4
TGCAGCGTTGCGGGGGCTAATGAAAAACTGTTTTTT
CSVAGANEKLFF
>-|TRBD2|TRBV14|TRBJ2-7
TGTGCCAGCAGCCACGCTAGCGGGGGAGAGCAGTACTTC
CASSHASGGEQYF
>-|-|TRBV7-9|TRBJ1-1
TGTGCCAGCAGGGGGCTGTGGGACACGGACACTGAAGCTTTCTTT
CASRGLWDTDTEAFF
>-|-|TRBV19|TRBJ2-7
TGTGCCAGTATAGGCCAGGGGTTGCGGTACGAGCAGTACTTC
CASIGQGLRYEQYF
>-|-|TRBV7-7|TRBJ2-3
TGTGCCAGCGGGAACGGGAACACAGATACGCAGTATTTT
CASGNGNTDTQYF
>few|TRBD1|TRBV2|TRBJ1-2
TGTGCCAGCAGTGATCTGAGGGGGCTTGTGGGAGACAATCCGGGCGGCTACACCTTC
CASSDLRGLVGDNPGGYTF
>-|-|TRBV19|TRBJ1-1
TGTGCCAGTATGCGGGGCGAGGTGAACACTGAAGCTTTCTTT
CASMRGEVNTEAFF
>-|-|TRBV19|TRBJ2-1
TGTGCCAGTAGTATACGAGTGGAGGGCGGTGAGCAGTTCTTC
CASSIRVEGGEQFF
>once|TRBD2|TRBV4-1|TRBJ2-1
TGCGCCAGCAGCCCACGGGGGGATTCCTACAATGAGCAGTTCTTC
CASSPRGDSYNEQFF
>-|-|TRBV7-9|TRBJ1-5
TGTGCCAGCAGCTTATGGGGCTACAATCAGCCCCAGCATTTT
CASSLWGYNQPQHF
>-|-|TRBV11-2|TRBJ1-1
TGTGCCAGCAGCTTAGATATCGCGGGAGGCAGGTATAAGAACACTGAAGCTTTCTTT
CASSLDIAGGRYKNTEAFF
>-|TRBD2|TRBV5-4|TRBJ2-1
TGTGCCAGCAGCTCCGGACTAGCTTCCCACAATGAGCAGTTCTTC
CASSSGLASHNEQFF
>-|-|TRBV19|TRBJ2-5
TGTGCCAGTAGTAAAAGGACGGAGGCGCCGACCCAGTACTTC
CASSKRTEAPTQYF
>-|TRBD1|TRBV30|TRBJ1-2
TGTGCCTGGAGGACAGGGGGGGGTGGCTACACCTTC
CAWRTGGGGYTF
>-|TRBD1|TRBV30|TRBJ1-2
TGTGCCGCGACAGGGGGCACAGTTGGCTACACCTTC
CAATGGTVGYTF
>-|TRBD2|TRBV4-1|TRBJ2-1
TGCGCCAGCAGCCAAGGACTAGCGGGGGGTGGGCGCTCCTACAATGAGCAGTTCTTC
CASSQGLAGGGRSYNEQFF
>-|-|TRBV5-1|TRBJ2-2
TGCGCCAGCAGCCCGACCCCCGGGAGAGTGAACACCGGGGAGCTGTTTTTT
CASSPTPGRVNTGELFF
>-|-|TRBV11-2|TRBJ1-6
TGTGCCAGCAGCCCTTACTCCGGGGGGAAGGGGGATTCACCCCTCCACTTT
CASSPYSGGKGDSPLHF
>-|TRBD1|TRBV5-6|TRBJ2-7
TGTGCCAGCAGCCTGGGACAGGGTACGTTGTACGAGCAGTACTTC
CASSLGQGTLYEQYF
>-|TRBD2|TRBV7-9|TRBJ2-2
TGTGCCAGCTGCATCCCCCCCCGGGAGGACACCGGGGAGCTGTTTTTT
CASCIPPREDTGELFF
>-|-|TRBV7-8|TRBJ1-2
TGTGCCAGCAGCCCTCTGCGGGGATTACCTAACTATGGCTACACCTTC
CASSPLRGLPNYGYTF
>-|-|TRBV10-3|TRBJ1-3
TGTGCCATCAGCCTACAGGGAGGGCCTGGAAACACCATATATTTT
CAISLQGGPGNTIYF
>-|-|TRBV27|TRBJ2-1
TGTGCCAGCAGCGCGATCCCCTCCCTCGTTTACAATGAGCAGTTCTTC
CASSAIPSLVYNEQFF
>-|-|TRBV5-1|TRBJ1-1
TGCGCCAGCAGCTTGGAGCTCAATACTGAAGCTTTCTTT
CASSLELNTEAFF